This is a list of T cell receptor beta chains from one sample in a study of T cell changes during pregnancy in multiple sclerosis. Method: immunoSEQ multiplex PCR; TCRdb's copy keeps in-frame clones and lacks some. The profile shows 40,000 to 60,000 clones, almost 90% of them singletons. Sequencing was performed on peripheral blood, taken in the first trimester of pregnancy. Receptors originate from a female donor in good health, enrolled as a control in a pregnancy study. Each CDR3 is given with its conserved first and last residue. Fields, in order: J gene, D gene, V gene, clone size, CDR3 protein, CDR3 DNA. A D gene is named only where the DNA matches it firmly. Part of the rows lack a size; the others show once, few, many or a class for expanded clones.

>TRBJ1-4|TRBD1|TRBV25-1|-
CASSEPDRVKGEKLFF
TGTGCCAGCAGTGAACCCGACAGGGTGAAGGGTGAAAAACTGTTTTTT
>TRBJ2-2|TRBD1|TRBV11-3|-
CASSRGAGTGTSTGELFF
TGTGCCAGCAGCCGGGGGGCCGGGACAGGGACCTCCACCGGGGAGCTGTTTTTT
>TRBJ2-7|-|TRBV11-2|-
CASSPSWGAYEQYF
TGTGCCAGCAGCCCAAGCTGGGGGGCCTACGAGCAGTACTTC
>TRBJ2-1|TRBD2|TRBV19|-
CASSMGLAGGPRAYEQFF
TGTGCCAGTAGTATGGGACTAGCGGGAGGGCCGAGGGCCTATGAGCAGTTCTTC
>TRBJ2-1|-|TRBV2|-
CATKVEVGEQFF
TGTGCCACCAAGGTCGAGGTGGGTGAGCAGTTCTTC
>TRBJ1-2|TRBD1|TRBV27|-
CASTSGQGVTGYTF
TGTGCCAGCACCTCGGGACAGGGGGTTACTGGCTACACCTTC
>TRBJ1-2|TRBD1|TRBV19|-
CASSASTGTGGFYGYTF
TGTGCCAGTAGTGCGTCCACCGGGACAGGGGGCTTCTATGGCTACACCTTC
>TRBJ1-3|-|TRBV30|-
CAWTLTLSGNTIYF
TGTGCCTGGACCCTAACGTTATCTGGAAACACCATATATTTT
>TRBJ1-3|TRBD1|TRBV7-3|-
CASSSGTGVGNTIYF
TGTGCCAGCAGCTCCGGGACAGGAGTCGGAAACACCATATATTTT
>TRBJ2-5|-|TRBV6-6|-
CAAGGTQYF
TGTGCCGCCGGGGGGACCCAGTACTTC
>TRBJ1-5|-|TRBV6-1|once
CASSETEWEGRTWPQHF
TGTGCCAGCAGTGAAACCGAGTGGGAGGGGAGGACGTGGCCCCAGCATTTT
>TRBJ1-5|TRBD1|TRBV28|-
CASNPTGDSNQPQHF
TGTGCCAGCAATCCCACAGGGGATAGCAATCAGCCCCAGCATTTT
>TRBJ1-6|-|TRBV5-1|few
CASSNSGFDSPLHF
TGCGCCAGCAGTAACAGCGGCTTTGATTCACCCCTCCACTTT
>TRBJ2-5|-|TRBV5-6|-
CASRNDSQETQYF
TGTGCCAGCAGAAATGACTCGCAAGAGACCCAGTACTTC
>TRBJ2-2|-|TRBV7-9|once
CASSLAPVNTGELFF
TGTGCCAGCAGCTTAGCCCCGGTGAACACCGGGGAGCTGTTTTTT
>TRBJ2-5|-|TRBV7-7|-
CASSPMEGETQYF
TGTGCTAGCAGCCCTATGGAGGGGGAGACCCAGTACTTC
>TRBJ2-7|TRBD1|TRBV30|-
CAWSVKTGQGAHEQYF
TGTGCCTGGAGTGTAAAGACGGGGCAGGGGGCCCACGAGCAGTACTTC
>TRBJ1-2|-|TRBV7-3|few
CASSLGREDYGYTF
TGTGCCAGCAGCTTAGGCAGGGAGGACTATGGCTACACCTTC
>TRBJ2-7|-|TRBV19|-
CASSIFDSYEQYF
TGTGCCAGTAGTATCTTCGACAGCTACGAGCAGTACTTC
>TRBJ1-6|TRBD1|TRBV6-5|-
CASSLGQGNSPLHF
TGTGCCAGCAGTCTGGGACAGGGCAATTCACCCCTCCACTTT
>TRBJ1-4|-|TRBV7-6|-
CASSLGRGVMKRLFF
TGTGCCAGCAGCTTAGGGCGGGGAGTAATGAAAAGACTGTTTTTT
>TRBJ2-1|TRBD2|TRBV7-9|-
CASSLAGGVDEQFF
TGTGCCAGCAGCTTAGCGGGAGGGGTGGATGAGCAGTTCTTC
>TRBJ2-3|-|TRBV11-3|-
CASSLSESHTQYF
TGTGCCAGCAGCTTGTCCGAGTCTCATACGCAGTATTTT
>TRBJ2-6|-|TRBV11-2|-
CASSLGSGSVGANVLTF
TGTGCCAGCAGCTTAGGCTCGGGGTCAGTAGGGGCCAACGTCCTGACTTTC
>TRBJ2-5|-|TRBV10-3|-
CAISESGRGGETQYF
TGTGCCATCAGTGAGTCAGGTAGGGGAGGAGAGACCCAGTACTTC
>TRBJ2-7|-|TRBV5-1|-
CASGSGLDEQYF
TGCGCCAGCGGCTCAGGGCTCGACGAGCAGTACTTC
>TRBJ2-1|-|TRBV6-5|-
CASSSLDRLPRSEQFF
TGTGCCAGCAGTTCCCTCGACAGGTTGCCTCGGAGTGAGCAGTTCTTC
>TRBJ2-3|TRBD2|TRBV4-3|-
CASSQEGLATDTQYF
TGCGCCAGCAGCCAGGAGGGACTAGCCACAGATACGCAGTATTTT
>TRBJ2-5|-|TRBV7-2|-
CASSLEQLGRETQYF
TGTGCCAGCAGCTTAGAACAGTTAGGGAGGGAGACCCAGTACTTC
>TRBJ2-1|-|TRBV28|-
CASSLATGIYNEQFF
TGTGCCAGCAGTTTAGCGACAGGAATTTACAATGAGCAGTTCTTC
>TRBJ1-2|TRBD1|TRBV6-6|-
CASSYRTGDYGYTF
TGTGCCAGCAGTTACCGGACAGGGGATTATGGCTACACCTTC
>TRBJ2-3|-|TRBV18|-
CASSPPAGLITDTQYF
TGTGCCAGCTCACCACCGGCGGGCTTGATCACAGATACGCAGTATTTT
>TRBJ2-7|TRBD1|TRBV11-3|-
CASALGQGYEQYF
TGTGCCAGCGCCCTGGGACAGGGGTACGAGCAGTACTTC
>TRBJ2-4|-|TRBV10-3|-
CATHADTKNIQYF
TGTGCCACCCACGCGGACACCAAAAACATTCAGTACTTC
>TRBJ2-3|TRBD2|TRBV28|-
CASSRGSGSWTDTQYF
TGTGCCAGTTCTAGGGGTAGCGGGAGTTGGACAGATACGCAGTATTTT
>TRBJ2-1|TRBD1|TRBV11-2|once
CASSLVGQVYNEQFF
TGTGCCAGCAGCTTAGTGGGACAGGTATACAATGAGCAGTTCTTC
>TRBJ2-1|TRBD2|TRBV6-1|-
CASSEPASGGANEQFF
TGTGCCAGCAGTGAACCAGCTAGCGGGGGGGCAAATGAGCAGTTCTTC
>TRBJ2-3|-|TRBV11-2|-
CASSLDGVDTQYF
TGTGCCAGCAGCCTCGATGGAGTAGATACGCAGTATTTT
>TRBJ2-7|-|TRBV18|-
CASSPPSSRSEQYF
TGTGCCAGCTCACCACCTTCCTCTAGGTCCGAGCAGTACTTC
>TRBJ1-6|-|TRBV5-6|-
CASRMTGGNSPPHF
TGTGCCAGCAGGATGACAGGAGGCAATTCACCCCCCCACTTT
>TRBJ1-2|TRBD1|TRBV7-9|-
CASSFGGDRGLGANYGYTF
TGTGCCAGCAGCTTCGGGGGGGACAGGGGGCTCGGGGCTAACTATGGCTACACCTTC
>TRBJ1-1|-|TRBV14|-
CASSTGVQNTEAFF
TGTGCCAGCAGCACCGGGGTTCAGAACACTGAAGCTTTCTTT
>TRBJ2-1|-|TRBV7-3|-
CASSLSTERDEQFF
TGTGCCAGCAGCCTCAGCACCGAGAGGGATGAGCAGTTCTTC
>TRBJ2-3|TRBD1|TRBV19|-
CASSDRGTDTQYF
TGTGCCAGTAGTGACAGGGGCACAGATACGCAGTATTTT
>TRBJ2-3|TRBD2|TRBV27|-
CASSSPQSGMTPTDTQYF
TGTGCCAGCAGTTCCCCCCAGAGCGGGATGACCCCAACAGATACGCAGTATTTT